The source of this T cell receptor (beta chain) is a study of human T cells and chemical hapten exposure. The CDR3 spans 17 residues. J was trimmed by 0 bases and V by 1 base; bases with no gene match: 5. Germline loops: CDR1 MNHNS, CDR2 SASEGT. Individual cDNA molecules received unique molecular identifiers in the library. As handled by the study authors: Between about 20,000 and 750,000 TCRs appeared in each sample, and the median stood at 95,638. From the 5' RACE reads, TCRdb called clonotypes with MiXCR, one entry per CDR3 protein. Here the V and J calls rest on TCRdb's processing, not on the authors' analysis. The data contain about 120,000 distinct CDR3 sequences, approximately 20% of them seen just once; the ten biggest clones take up 2.8%. Blood, whole and unfractionated, served as the source for total RNA extraction.

The receptor was derived from a human donor in good health. This chain uses TRBV6-1 with TRBJ2-4; TRBD1 agrees at 8 bases. The CDR3 loop reads CASSEVLGQGAKNIQYF. CDR3 sequence (DNA): TGTGCCAGCAGTGAAGTATTAGGACAGGGAGCCAAAAACATTCAGTACTTC.